The clone carrying this TCR beta chain was recorded many times. As yet, its antigen is unknown. This record comes from a study of T cell repertoires in cytomegalovirus infection. About the research overall: Well-studied HLA-B-restricted epitopes and recently identified HLA-C-restricted epitopes of CMV were both used in the study. In public TCR beta signatures, there were indications of both CMV infection and matching HLA type.

Each CDR3 protein gets one entry after TCRdb re-called the reads with MiXCR. The profile shows about 400,000 distinct CDR3 sequences, roughly 34% of them singletons. Whole-study results and caveats: HLA-C-restricted CMV-specific TCR beta clonotypes prevailed in the ex vivo response. Summed public TCR beta family frequency identified CMV carriers bearing the relevant HLA.

V was shortened by 5 bases and J by 0 bases, with 14 bases between the two germline ends. The CDR3 length is 17 residues. Germline V lookup: CDR1 SGHTA, CDR2 FQGNSA. The V and J genes are TRBV7-2 and TRBJ2-6; weak D call: TRBD2 (5 bases). The sequenced sample was cultured PBMCs, obtained from culture after CMV antigen stimulation. The receptor's source is a human donor in good health (CMV status not recorded). Some clones in this sample may be carry-over from other donors' samples. CDR3 protein: CASSPRVGTSGANVLTF. The CDR3, as DNA: TGTGCCAGCAGCCCGAGGGTCGGAACCTCTGGGGCCAACGTCCTGACTTTC.